A few counts support the clone carrying this T cell receptor beta chain. J was trimmed by 4 bases and V by 3 bases; bases with no gene match: 3. CDR3 length: 14 amino acids. Germline V lookup: CDR1 LNHDA, CDR2 SQIVND (reference sequence). A Seattle source enrolled patients during active infection and followed them longitudinally. Assay: immunoSEQ multiplex PCR; the TCRdb copy retains only in-frame clones and omits some. In the table there are about 120,000 clones, 90% of which are singletons. This specimen belongs to a study of blood T cell repertoires in COVID-19. This sequence joins TRBV19 and TRBJ1-2; TRBD1 matches at 9 bases. The specimen was peripheral blood. This receptor was obtained from an older woman with COVID-19, enrolled during active disease. In DNA, the CDR3 is TGTGCCAGTAGTATGGGGACAGGGCCCTATGGCTACACCTTC. It codes for CASSMGTGPYGYTF. Combining the CDR3 with reference TRBV19 and TRBJ1-2 gives the whole variable domain DGGITQSPKYLFRKEGQNVTLSCEQNLNHDAMYWYRQDPGQGLRLIYYSQIVNDFQKGDIAEGYSVSREKKESFPLTVTSAQKNPTAFYLCASSMGTGPYGYTFGSGTRLTVV.